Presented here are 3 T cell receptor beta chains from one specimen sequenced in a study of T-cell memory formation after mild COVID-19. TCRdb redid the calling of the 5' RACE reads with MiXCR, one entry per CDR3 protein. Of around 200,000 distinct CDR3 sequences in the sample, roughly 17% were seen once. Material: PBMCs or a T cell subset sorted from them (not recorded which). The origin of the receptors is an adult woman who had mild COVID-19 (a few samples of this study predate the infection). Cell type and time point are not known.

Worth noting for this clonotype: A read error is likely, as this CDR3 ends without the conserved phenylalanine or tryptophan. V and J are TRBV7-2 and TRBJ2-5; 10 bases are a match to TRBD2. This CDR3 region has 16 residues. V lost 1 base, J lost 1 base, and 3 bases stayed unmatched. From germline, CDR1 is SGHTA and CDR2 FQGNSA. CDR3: CASSLGASGGQETQYL. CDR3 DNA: TGTGCCAGCAGCTTAGGGGCTAGCGGGGGCCAAGAGACCCAGTACTTA.

This CDR3 is CASSQDEGQETQYF. The DNA of the CDR3 is TGTGCCAGCAGCCAAGATGAAGGCCAAGAGACCCAGTACTTC. The chain uses TRBV14 and TRBJ2-5; D remains ambiguous. The CDR3 covers 14 residues. The V end lost 0 bases, the J end lost 1 base, and 6 bases lay between the germline ends. In germline, CDR1 is SGHDN, CDR2 FVKESK.

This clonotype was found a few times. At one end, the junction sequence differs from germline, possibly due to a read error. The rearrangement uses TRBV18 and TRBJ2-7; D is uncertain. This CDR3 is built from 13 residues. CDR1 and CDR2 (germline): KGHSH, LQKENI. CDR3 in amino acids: CASSPQDANEQYF. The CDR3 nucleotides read TGTGCCAGCTCACCACAGGACGCAAACGAACAGTACTTC.